Presented here are 8 T cell receptor beta chains from one specimen sequenced in a study of OX40 agonist ivuxolimab in advanced cancers. Method: immunoSEQ multiplex PCR; TCRdb's copy keeps in-frame clones and lacks some. The table shows about 80,000 clones, with 90% to 95% occurring only once. Sequences were derived from CD4+ or CD8+ T cells sorted from blood, sampled in a trial of the OX40 agonist ivuxolimab. These receptors all stem from an adult with an advanced solid tumor such as melanoma, head and neck, liver or kidney cancer.

The gene calls are TRBV15 and TRBJ2-3; 7 bases match TRBD1. The CDR3 totals 14 residues. Unmatched junction bases numbered 8, after V lost 5 bases and J lost 6 bases. Germline V gene data show CDR1 as LNHNV and CDR2 as YYDKDF (reference sequence). In nucleotides, the CDR3 is TGTGCCACCAGCGATAGGACAGGAGCTGATACGCAGTATTTT. This sequence encodes CATSDRTGADTQYF.

The CDR3 bases are TGTGCCAGCAGTCCCGGTCGTGGGCAAGAGACCCAGTACTTC. Residues: CASSPGRGQETQYF. The chain combines TRBV2 with TRBJ2-5; no clear D gene. The germline CDR1 and CDR2 sequences are SNHLY and FYNNEI. V lost 5 bases and J lost 2, with 12 bases in between. The CDR3 contains 14 residues.

This clone is a singleton in its sample. The V call is TRBV15, the J call TRBJ1-3, with D possibly TRBD1 on 5 matching bases. The CDR3 has 15 residues. CDR1 LNHNV and CDR2 YYDKDF come from the germline V gene (reference sequence). Trimming removed 3 bases at V and 0 bases at J, with 9 bases between. The CDR3 DNA sequence: TGTGCCACCAGCAGCGGGGGTGACTCTGGAAACACCATATATTTT. Residues: CATSSGGDSGNTIYF. Based on the CDR3 plus reference TRBV15 and TRBJ1-3, the full variable domain is DAMVIQNPRYQVTQFGKPVTLSCSQTLNHNVMYWYQQKSSQAPKLLFHYYDKDFNNEADTPDNFQSRRPNTSFCFLDIRSPGLGDTAMYLCATSSGGDSGNTIYFGEGSWLTVV.

The genes are TRBV7-2 and TRBJ2-7; TRBD1 aligns across 9 bases. Germline V lookup: CDR1 SGHTA, CDR2 FQGNSA. This CDR3 region has 15 residues. With 4 bases clipped from V and 3 bases from J, the junction kept 7 bases outside the gene matches. The CDR3, as DNA: TGTGCCAGCAGCTCACTAGACAGGGGGTTCTACGAGCAGTACTTC. Its protein product is CASSSLDRGFYEQYF. The full variable domain, rest sourced from reference TRBV7-2 and TRBJ2-7, is GAGVSQSPSNKVTEKGKDVELRCDPISGHTALYWYRQSLGQGLEFLIYFQGNSAPDKSGLPSDRFSAERTGGSVSTLTIQRTQQEDSAVYLCASSSLDRGFYEQYFGPGTRLTVT.

The rearrangement links TRBV7-8 to TRBJ1-5; D is perhaps TRBD1 (5 bases). There are 15 residues in the CDR3. Germline values: CDR1 SGHVS, CDR2 FQNEAQ. The V end lost 2 bases, the J end lost 3 bases, and 11 bases lay between the germline ends. The CDR3 region is CASSLPGGFNQPQHF. CDR3 DNA: TGTGCCAGCAGCTTACCTGGGGGTTTCAATCAGCCCCAGCATTTT.

V usage is TRBV6-1 and J usage is TRBJ2-1, with D perhaps matching TRBD2 (5 bases). The germline V and J ends were trimmed by 7 bases and 3 bases, with 13 bases remaining between them. CDR1 and CDR2 from the germline V gene are MNHNS and SASEGT. This CDR3 contains 14 residues. Written as DNA, the CDR3 is TGTGCCAGCATTGTGAGGGAAAACTACAATGAGCAGTTCTTC. The encoded protein is CASIVRENYNEQFF.

This clone showed up just a few times. The V gene is TRBV27, the J gene TRBJ1-6, with a weak D call TRBD1 (5 bases). The V end lost 8 bases, the J end lost 3 bases, and 29 bases lay between the germline ends. The CDR3 is 20 amino acids. Per the germline V gene, CDR1 is MNHEY and CDR2 is SMNVEV (reference sequence). The CDR3 is CASGTVAGMGPVGYNSPLHF. In nucleotides, the CDR3 is TGTGCCAGCGGTACTGTCGCAGGGATGGGCCCCGTGGGCTATAATTCACCCCTCCACTTT.

V and J are TRBV6-5 and TRBJ2-3, with D hard to call. CDR1 MNHEY and CDR2 SVGAGI come from the germline V gene. The CDR3 spans 14 residues. V gave up 5 bases and J gave up 1 base, with 10 bases separating them. The CDR3 coding sequence is TGTGCCAGCAGTATATCCCGGGGCACAGATACGCAGTATTTT. This gives the protein CASSISRGTDTQYF.